Given below is one T cell receptor beta chain in context. This sample was taken from a study of blood T cell repertoires in COVID-19. The CDR3 is made up of 14 amino acids. The V gene's germline CDR1 is KGHDR and CDR2 SFDVKD. V was cut by 4 bases and J by 8 bases, with 13 bases left in between. Original analysis: Using reference gene primer amplification, nucleated cell counts were estimated. Profiled with immunoSEQ multiplex PCR; TCRdb holds only in-frame clones, not every one. D and trimming were read from the DNA, whereas the V and J calls and clone size are those reported in that table. The sample contains about 97,000 clones, around nine tenths of which appear only once.

Sequencing was done on a sample of peripheral blood. The chain combines TRBV24-1 with TRBJ2-2; no firm D call. The origin of this receptor is a human donor in a cohort sampled during active COVID-19. CDR3 loop: CATSDSVSRGELFF. The CDR3 nucleotides are TGTGCCACCAGTGACAGCGTCAGTAGGGGGGAGCTGTTTTTT.